In its sample, the clone carrying this T cell receptor beta chain was seen a few times. Its antigen remains unidentified. Libraries were made from TCR beta cDNA, and they carried unique molecular identifiers. Each batch of about 0.95 to 11 million T cells produced some 450,000 cDNA molecules. A single record per CDR3 protein comes from TCRdb applying MiXCR to the PCR reads. The repertoire includes roughly 800,000 distinct CDR3 sequences, 40% to 55% of them detected once, and over 4.5% sits in the top ten. This CDR3 has 15 residues. V was pared by 3 bases and J by 2 bases, with 4 bases of the junction left unmatched. From germline, CDR1 is KGHDR and CDR2 SFDVKD. The data belong to a study of post-analysis software for immune sequencing data. The wider study: The patients showed relapsing-remitting, secondary progressive and progressive-relapsing multiple sclerosis courses. Study observations and caveats: F measure showed strong co-clustering of same-batch samples. Those with multiple sclerosis, the patient group, showed significantly lower normalized Chao1 diversity than controls. Compared with controls, patients had more of five TRBV segments, including TRBV5-6, TRBV5-1 and TRBV20-1.

The origin of this receptor is a girl under 18 with multiple sclerosis. Sequencing was carried out using blood. The chain is built from TRBV24-1 and TRBJ2-7, with 9 bases fitting TRBD1. CDR3 nucleotide sequence: TGTGCCACCAGTGATCGACAGGGGGGAGCCTACGAGCAGTACTTC. Amino acid sequence: CATSDRQGGAYEQYF.